Shown below are 18 T cell receptor beta chains from a single sample sequenced in a study of blood T cell repertoires in COVID-19. Here immunoSEQ multiplex PCR was the method, and the copy in TCRdb shows in-frame clones only, minus some. The sample has a few hundred thousand clones, approximately 88% seen once. Sequenced material: peripheral blood. The receptors shown here come from a woman between 50 and 59 years old with COVID-19, enrolled during active disease.

The chain employs TRBV5-6 and TRBJ1-2; no reliable D call. The germline gives CDR1 SGHDT, CDR2 YYEEEE. V was trimmed by 3 bases and J by 8 bases, leaving 17 bases between them. This CDR3 spans 14 amino acids. In DNA, the CDR3 is TGTGCCAGCAGCTCCACCGGCGCGGGCTGGGGCTACACCTTC. Its translation is CASSSTGAGWGYTF.

The V gene is TRBV25-1, the J gene TRBJ1-1; a possible D gene is TRBD1 (6 bases). Germline CDR1 reads MGHDK; CDR2 reads SYGVNS. The V end was cut by 2 bases, the J end by 3 bases, with 13 bases between. The CDR3 sequence is 15 residues long. As DNA, the CDR3 is TGTGCCAGCAGTGAAACAGGGTCGGTGGACACTGAAGCTTTCTTT. Translated, it gives CASSETGSVDTEAFF.

Only one count was recorded for this clone. The rearrangement uses TRBV6-1 and TRBJ2-5; 11 bases are a match to TRBD2. The CDR3 is 16 residues long. Germline V lookup: CDR1 MNHNS, CDR2 SASEGT. J lost 0 bases, V lost 4 bases, and 4 bases had no gene match. CDR3 sequence reads: CASSALAGGNQETQYF. The CDR3 bases are TGTGCCAGCAGTGCTCTAGCGGGGGGAAACCAAGAGACCCAGTACTTC.

The chain couples TRBV10-3 to TRBJ2-3; 7 bases align to TRBD2. Germline V gene lookup returns CDR1 ENHRY and CDR2 SYGVKD. The CDR3 length is 13 residues. V was clipped by 7 bases and J by 1 base; unmatched bases: 2. The CDR3 loop reads CAITAGGTDTQYF. CDR3 coding DNA: TGTGCCATCACTGCGGGGGGCACAGATACGCAGTATTTT.

There are a few counts of this clone. This chain connects TRBV7-9 to TRBJ1-1; no reliable D call. V lost 5 bases and J 1 base, leaving 8 bases between the germline ends. Germline V CDR1 and CDR2: SEHNR, FQNEAQ (reference sequence). The CDR3 is made up of 13 amino acids. CDR3 sequence reads: CASSPNRNTEAFF. CDR3 in DNA: TGTGCCAGCAGCCCGAACAGGAACACTGAAGCTTTCTTT.

The chain recombines TRBV5-1 with TRBJ1-1; D unresolved. Trimming cost V 0 bases and J 0 bases, with 12 bases left between them. Germline assignment: CDR1 SGHRS and CDR2 YFSETQ. CDR3 length: 16 residues. The CDR3 is CASSLVGGPLNTEAFF. Here the CDR3 DNA reads TGCGCCAGCAGCTTGGTGGGAGGGCCTCTGAACACTGAAGCTTTCTTT.

J is TRBJ2-4 and V is TRBV30, with D maybe TRBD1 (6 bases). The CDR3 runs 12 residues. From germline, CDR1 is GTSNPN and CDR2 SVGIG (reference sequence). The V end was cut by 7 bases, the J end by 4 bases, with 11 bases between. The CDR3 region is CASRDIKNIQYF. The CDR3 nucleotides are TGTGCCTCCCGGGACATAAAAAACATTCAGTACTTC.

The chain employs TRBV7-9 and TRBJ2-3; 11 bases align to TRBD2. The CDR3 covers 17 residues. Trimming at V came to 5 bases and at J to 0 bases, leaving 7 bases not matched to a gene. Germline V gives CDR1 SEHNR, CDR2 FQNEAQ (reference sequence). The CDR3 bases are TGTGCCAGCAGCACCGGGACTAGCGGTCCTAGCACAGATACGCAGTATTTT. Translating gives CASSTGTSGPSTDTQYF.

The CDR3: CASTDREAQYF. CDR3 in DNA: TGTGCCAGTACCGACAGGGAAGCGCAGTATTTT. This chain links TRBV19 with TRBJ2-3; 7 bases match TRBD1. Germline lookup yields CDR1 LNHDA and CDR2 SQIVND (reference sequence). The CDR3 runs 11 residues. Trimming cost V 7 bases and J 10 bases; bases outside gene matches: 5.

The V call is TRBV18, the J call TRBJ2-1; weak D call: TRBD2 (7 bases). Germline V gene data show CDR1 as KGHSH and CDR2 as LQKENI. This CDR3 contains 19 residues. The ends were cut back, 3 bases at V and 2 bases at J, with 23 bases in the middle. The CDR3, as DNA: TGTGCCAGCTCACCTTTTAGCGCCCGGGCGGGGGCTACCTACAATGAGCAGTTCTTC. Protein product: CASSPFSARAGATYNEQFF.

The genes are TRBV21-1 and TRBJ2-7; the DNA was not used to check the table's D call, TRBD1. TRBV21-1 is tagged as a pseudogene. This CDR3 is 12 amino acids long. DNA of the CDR3: TGTGCCAGCAGCATCAGGGGTGGCGAGCAGTACTTC. Protein product: CASSIRGGEQYF.

This clone was observed a handful of times. The rearrangement joins TRBV6-5 to TRBJ2-3, with TRBD2 matching over 8 bases. V gave up 10 bases and J gave up 2 bases; unmatched junction bases: 11. The CDR3 consists of 15 residues. Germline CDR1 MNHEY, CDR2 SVGAGI. The CDR3 loop is CATLGAGGLTDTQYF. CDR3 nucleotide sequence: TGTGCCACCCTAGGGGCGGGGGGCCTCACAGATACGCAGTATTTT.

This clone was seen ten or more times. V usage is TRBV6-1 and J usage is TRBJ2-7; TRBD1 aligns across 7 bases. The CDR3 loop spans 17 amino acids. V gave up 3 bases and J gave up 1 base; unmatched junction bases: 12. The V gene's germline CDR1 is MNHNS and CDR2 SASEGT. The CDR3 sequence: CASSDARQGRGSYEQYF. The DNA for the CDR3 is TGTGCCAGCAGTGACGCCAGACAGGGTAGGGGATCCTACGAGCAGTACTTC.

The chain recombines TRBV5-1 with TRBJ2-3; TRBD1 matches 11 bases. Losses at the gene ends were 4 bases for V and 4 bases for J; bases not matched to a gene: 5. CDR3 length: 15 amino acids. CDR1 and CDR2 from the germline V gene are SGHRS and YFSETQ. The CDR3 reads CASSGGQGVADTQYF. For the CDR3, the DNA is TGCGCCAGCAGCGGGGGACAGGGGGTCGCAGATACGCAGTATTTT.

This clone occurred once. The V gene is TRBV28, the J gene TRBJ2-5, with 8 bases fitting TRBD2. Germline V gene sequence: CDR1 MDHEN, CDR2 SYDVKM. The CDR3 loop spans 13 amino acids. After removal of 7 bases from V and 5 bases from J, the junction contained 6 bases not matched to a gene. The CDR3 region is CASKAGGLETQYF. The CDR3, as DNA: TGTGCCAGCAAGGCGGGGGGATTGGAGACCCAGTACTTC.

This clone turned up a few times. The rearrangement links TRBV28 to TRBJ1-5; a weak D match, TRBD1 (5 bases). Trimming took 4 bases from V and 0 from J, leaving 16 bases between them. The CDR3 runs 17 residues. Germline V lookup: CDR1 MDHEN, CDR2 SYDVKM. This CDR3 reads CASSWFAGPHSNQPQHF. In nucleotides, the CDR3 is TGTGCCAGCAGTTGGTTCGCGGGGCCACATAGCAATCAGCCCCAGCATTTT.

The V gene is TRBV27, the J gene TRBJ2-1; TRBD1 aligns across 7 bases. V lost 3 bases and J lost 9; bases outside the gene matches: 2. CDR1 is MNHEY and CDR2 is SMNVEV in the germline V gene (reference sequence). The CDR3 spans 12 residues. CDR3 nucleotide sequence: TGTGCCAGCAGTTTCAGGGGGTCTGAGCAGTTCTTC. It translates to CASSFRGSEQFF.

This chain connects TRBV3-1 (or the pseudogene TRBV3-2) to TRBJ1-2; D is possibly TRBD1 (5 bases). V shed 1 base and J shed 0 bases, with 12 bases lying between them. The CDR3 loop spans 16 amino acids. The germline CDR1 and CDR2 sequences are LGHDT and YNNKEL (reference sequence). Here the CDR3 reads CASSQGGGLANYGYTF. In DNA form, the CDR3 reads TGTGCCAGCAGCCAAGGGGGCGGTTTAGCTAACTATGGCTACACCTTC.